This TCR beta chain was captured in a study of blood T cell repertoires in COVID-19. Study as a whole: Acute-phase and convalescent COVID-19 samples originated in the United States, Italy and Spain. From T cells, B-cell-depleted T cells, or PBMCs came the material, which was cDNA or gDNA.

Measured with immunoSEQ multiplex PCR; TCRdb has only the in-frame clones, and not every one. The sample yields over 25,000 clones, approximately 80% seen once. The junction had 8 bases not matched to a gene; V was cut back by 5 bases and J by 0 bases. Germline-derived CDR1 and CDR2 are MDHEN and SYDVKM. This CDR3 has 18 residues. Sample: peripheral blood. The TCR comes from a woman over 75 with acute or convalescent COVID-19. This rearrangement joins TRBV28 to TRBJ2-6, with 9 bases lining up with TRBD1. In DNA form, the CDR3 reads TGTGCCAGCAGTGAAATACAGGGGGCGGCCTCTGGGGCCAACGTCCTGACTTTC. Protein product: CASSEIQGAASGANVLTF.